A selection of T cell receptor beta chains follows, all from one sample in a study of blood T cells in healthy people across ages. Using its own MiXCR run on the 5' RACE reads, TCRdb lists one record per CDR3 protein. The sample records about 1.5 million distinct CDR3 sequences, 35% to 45% being singletons. The specimen sequenced was blood. These TCRs come from a woman aged 18-29 years in good health. CDR3s include the opening cysteine and the closing phenylalanine or tryptophan. Each record gives: D gene, J gene, V gene, clone size, CDR3 protein, CDR3 DNA. The D gene is left open where the match is weak. Size is stated for part of the rows, as once, few or many counts, or as a class when the clone is expanded.

NA | TRBJ1-1 | TRBV9 | few | CASSVHGEDTEAFF | TGTGCCAGCAGCGTACACGGGGAGGACACTGAAGCTTTCTTT
TRBD2 | TRBJ2-1 | TRBV5-1 | many | CASSVVAGLYNEQFF | TGCGCCAGCAGCGTCGTAGCGGGGCTATACAATGAGCAGTTCTTC
TRBD1 | TRBJ1-6 | TRBV13 | NA | CASSNRGRASYNSPLHF | TGTGCCAGCAGCAACAGGGGAAGGGCCTCCTATAATTCACCCCTCCACTTT
TRBD2 | TRBJ2-7 | TRBV7-2 | few | CASSLDGGSSYEQYF | TGTGCCAGCAGCTTAGACGGGGGGAGCTCCTACGAGCAGTACTTC
TRBD1 | TRBJ2-3 | TRBV12-3/TRBV12-4 | few | CASSLGPTGGDTQYF | TGTGCCAGCAGTTTGGGGCCTACAGGGGGTGATACGCAGTATTTT
NA | TRBJ2-3 | TRBV2 | few | CASSDRQRTDTQYF | TGTGCCAGCAGTGACCGGCAGAGGACAGATACGCAGTATTTT
NA | TRBJ2-5 | TRBV7-2 | many | CASSLQSSRETQYF | TGTGCCAGCAGCTTACAATCTAGCAGAGAGACCCAGTACTTC
TRBD2 | TRBJ2-7 | TRBV6-2/TRBV6-3 | NA | CASSGLAVTYEQYF | TGTGCCAGCAGTGGACTAGCGGTTACCTACGAGCAGTACTTC
TRBD2 | TRBJ2-7 | TRBV20-1 | NA | CSARDRGSSGGFSYEQYF | TGCAGTGCTAGAGATAGGGGATCTAGCGGGGGATTCTCCTACGAGCAGTACTTC
TRBD1 | TRBJ1-2 | TRBV6-5 | few | CASSYSGQGSYGYTF | TGTGCCAGCAGTTACTCTGGACAGGGGAGCTATGGCTACACCTTC
TRBD1 | TRBJ2-7 | TRBV6-5 | NA | CASSSLAGQGSEQYF | TGTGCCAGCAGTTCCCTGGCCGGACAGGGGTCCGAGCAGTACTTC
NA | TRBJ1-1 | TRBV7-9 | few | CASSLTRLLWGNTEAFF | TGTGCCAGCAGCTTAACACGGTTACTTTGGGGGAACACTGAAGCTTTCTTT
NA | TRBJ2-7 | TRBV25-1 | NA | CASREWSYEQYF | TGTGCCAGCAGGGAATGGAGCTACGAGCAGTACTTC
NA | TRBJ1-1 | TRBV12-3/TRBV12-4 | few | CASTGRLPTEAFF | TGTGCCAGCACGGGAAGACTTCCCACTGAAGCTTTCTTT
NA | TRBJ1-1 | TRBV29-1 | NA | CSVRGTAVAFF | TGCAGCGTTAGAGGGACCGCGGTGGCTTTCTTT
NA | TRBJ2-3 | TRBV6-6 | once | CASGERSGKGGDTQYF | TGTGCCAGCGGGGAGCGGAGCGGGAAGGGGGGAGATACGCAGTATTTT
NA | TRBJ2-1 | TRBV9 | NA | CASSAGIGGLYNEQFF | TGTGCCAGCAGCGCCGGGATCGGGGGCCTATACAATGAGCAGTTCTTC